Here is one TCR beta chain with its context. This clonotype was recorded many times. Its antigen is currently not known. There are no base qualities to consult, and no much larger clone falls within one base. CDR1 MDHEN and CDR2 SYDVKM were looked up in the germline V gene. Deletion took 3 bases off V and 5 bases off J, with a span of 4 bases between the germline ends. Taken from cysteine to phenylalanine, the CDR3 has 11 residues. Only the CDR3 part of the read is kept: 33 bases, read in frame from the first base. TCR alpha and beta CDR3 regions were amplified with the iRepertoire nested amplicon-rescue multiplex PCR (arm-PCR) platform from RNA. The input for one-step reverse transcription and amplification was about 100-400 ng of tissue mRNA or PBMC total RNA. Following bead purification, Illumina adapters were added by a secondary multiplex PCR, and the libraries were gel-purified between 200 and 400 bp. Demultiplexing relied on internal 6-nucleotide barcodes carried by the libraries. The libraries were sequenced on an Illumina MiSeq using 2x220 or 2x250 nucleotide paired-end reads. For the original study's pipeline: FLASH 1.2.11 was used to merge paired reads, and BWA-MEM then aligned the reads to the GRCh37 human genome before TRA and TRB reads were extracted. An IMGT-derived reference of cassette sequences and CDR3 motifs, with pseudogenes included, was used for V and J assignment. Three-frame translation of reads was performed, and productive CDR3s were defined as those with a C...FGXG motif and no stop codons. Unique combinations of V-J cassette pair and CDR3 amino acid sequence were defined as clonotypes. Hamming distance filtering was applied to reads, with thresholds set by the sequence error rate of each sample in mapped regions. Clones were called with MiXCR by TCRdb after fastp trimmed the public reads at Q25, and only in-frame beta chains were retained. Rows are unified per CDR3 protein, each entry keeping the most common DNA and genes. The V and J calls shown here were made by TCRdb, not taken from the authors' results. This sample gives around 93,000 distinct CDR3 sequences in total; roughly 40% of them show up just once. Of the sample, more than 30% is held by the ten largest clones.

This sample is part of a study of glioma-infiltrating T cells (TCRdb year 2016). About the investigation overall: TCR alpha- and beta-chain repertoires were sequenced from glioma tissue, non-neoplastic brain tissue and matched peripheral blood mononuclear cells. To measure divergence between tissue and blood T-cell populations, each tissue-infiltrating repertoire was compared with the peripheral blood repertoire of the same patient. Three low-grade glioma patients, seven or eight primary glioblastoma patients, and three non-glioma patients who contributed non-neoplastic brain tissue made up the paired cohort.

Summary of the overall study and its limitations: In non-neoplastic patients, VJ-independent divergence between tissue and blood fell below expectation, whereas in all gliomas, and especially in low-grade gliomas, the divergence rose above expectation. Group comparisons were based on small numbers of patients: three non-neoplastic, three low-grade glioma and eight or nine glioblastoma patients. Tissue and blood shared very few CDR3 sequences, a result attributed to high CDR3 diversity and limited sampling.

This TCR came from a human donor with low-grade glioma or glioblastoma, undergoing nonglioma brain surgery, or in good health (not recorded which). Recombination joined TRBV28 with TRBJ2-5, with the D gene not clear enough to name. Sequenced input: glioma tissue, nonneoplastic brain tissue, or PBMCs (not recorded which). The DNA is as follows: TGTGCCAGCAGTTTTTATGAGACCCAGTACTTC. Its translation is CASSFYETQYF.